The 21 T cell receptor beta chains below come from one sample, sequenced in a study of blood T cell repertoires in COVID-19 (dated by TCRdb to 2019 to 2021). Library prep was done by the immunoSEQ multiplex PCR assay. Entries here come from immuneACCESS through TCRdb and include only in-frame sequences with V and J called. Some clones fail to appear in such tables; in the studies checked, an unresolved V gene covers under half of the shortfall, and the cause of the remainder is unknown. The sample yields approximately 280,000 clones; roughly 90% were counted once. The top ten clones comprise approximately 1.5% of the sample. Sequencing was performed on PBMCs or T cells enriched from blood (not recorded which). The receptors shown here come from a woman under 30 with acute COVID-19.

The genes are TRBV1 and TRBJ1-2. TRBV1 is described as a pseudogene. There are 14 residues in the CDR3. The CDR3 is CTSSQEGGGIGYTF. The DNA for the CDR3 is TGCACCAGCAGCCAAGAGGGGGGAGGGATTGGCTACACCTTC.

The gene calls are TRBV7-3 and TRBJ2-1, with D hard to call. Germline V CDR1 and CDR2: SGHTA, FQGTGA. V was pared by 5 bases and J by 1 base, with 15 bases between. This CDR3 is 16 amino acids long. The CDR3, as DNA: TGTGCCAGCAGCCTACAGTCCGGTGTATCCTACAATGAGCAGTTCTTC. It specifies CASSLQSGVSYNEQFF.

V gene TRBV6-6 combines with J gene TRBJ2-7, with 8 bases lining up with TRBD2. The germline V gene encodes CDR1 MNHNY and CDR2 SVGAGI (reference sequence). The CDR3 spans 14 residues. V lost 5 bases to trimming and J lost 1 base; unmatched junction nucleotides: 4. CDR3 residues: CASSVTSGSYEQYF. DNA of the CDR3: TGTGCCAGCAGTGTAACTAGCGGATCCTACGAGCAGTACTTC.

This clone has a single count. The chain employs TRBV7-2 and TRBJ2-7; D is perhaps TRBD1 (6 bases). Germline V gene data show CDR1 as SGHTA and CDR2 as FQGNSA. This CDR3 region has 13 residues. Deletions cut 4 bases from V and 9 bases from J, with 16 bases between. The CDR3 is CASSYSRTERQYF. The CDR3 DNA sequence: TGTGCCAGCAGCTACTCGCGGACAGAAAGGCAGTACTTC.

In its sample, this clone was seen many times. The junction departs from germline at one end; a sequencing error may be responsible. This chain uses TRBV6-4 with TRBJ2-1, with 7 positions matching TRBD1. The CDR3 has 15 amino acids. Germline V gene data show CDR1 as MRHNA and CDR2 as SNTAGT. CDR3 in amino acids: CASSDSGDSHNEQFF. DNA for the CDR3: TGTGCCAGCAGCGACTCCGGGGACAGTCACAATGAGCAGTTCTTC.

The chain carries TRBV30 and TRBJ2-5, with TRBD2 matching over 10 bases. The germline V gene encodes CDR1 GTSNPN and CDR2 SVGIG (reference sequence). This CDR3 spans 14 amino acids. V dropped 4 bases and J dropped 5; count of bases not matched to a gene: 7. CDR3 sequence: CAWTQREGWETQYF. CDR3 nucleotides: TGTGCCTGGACTCAGCGGGAGGGCTGGGAGACCCAGTACTTC.

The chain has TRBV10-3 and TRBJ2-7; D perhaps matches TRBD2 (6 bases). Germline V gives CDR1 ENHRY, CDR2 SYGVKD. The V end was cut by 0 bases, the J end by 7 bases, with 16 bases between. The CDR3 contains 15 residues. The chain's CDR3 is CAISESVLATIEQYF. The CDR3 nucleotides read TGTGCCATCAGTGAGTCGGTTCTAGCGACGATAGAGCAGTACTTC.

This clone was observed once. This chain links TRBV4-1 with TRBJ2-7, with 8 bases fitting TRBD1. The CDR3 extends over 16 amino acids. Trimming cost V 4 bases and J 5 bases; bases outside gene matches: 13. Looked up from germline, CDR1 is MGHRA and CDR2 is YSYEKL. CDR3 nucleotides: TGCGCCAGCAGCCCGGGTTTTCGAGACAGGGGCCACGAGCAGTACTTC. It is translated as CASSPGFRDRGHEQYF.

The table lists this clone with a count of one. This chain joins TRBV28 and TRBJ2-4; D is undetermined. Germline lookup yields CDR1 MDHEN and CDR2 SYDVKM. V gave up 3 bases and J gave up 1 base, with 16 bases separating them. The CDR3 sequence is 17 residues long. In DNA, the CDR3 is TGTGCCAGCAGTTTTTTCGGTCAAGCCGGGGCCAAAAACATTCAGTACTTC. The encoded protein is CASSFFGQAGAKNIQYF.

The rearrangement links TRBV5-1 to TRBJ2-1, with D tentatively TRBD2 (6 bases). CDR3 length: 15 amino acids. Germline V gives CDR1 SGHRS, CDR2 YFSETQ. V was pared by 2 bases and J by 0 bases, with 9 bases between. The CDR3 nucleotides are TGCGCCAGCAGCTTCGACGGGAGCTCCTACAATGAGCAGTTCTTC. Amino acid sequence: CASSFDGSSYNEQFF.

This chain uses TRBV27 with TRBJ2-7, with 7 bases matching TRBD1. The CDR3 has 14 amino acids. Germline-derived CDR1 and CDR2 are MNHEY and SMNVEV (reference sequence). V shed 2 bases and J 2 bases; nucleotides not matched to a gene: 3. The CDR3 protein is CASSLRQGAYEQYF. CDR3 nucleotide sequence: TGTGCCAGCAGTTTAAGACAGGGAGCCTACGAGCAGTACTTC.

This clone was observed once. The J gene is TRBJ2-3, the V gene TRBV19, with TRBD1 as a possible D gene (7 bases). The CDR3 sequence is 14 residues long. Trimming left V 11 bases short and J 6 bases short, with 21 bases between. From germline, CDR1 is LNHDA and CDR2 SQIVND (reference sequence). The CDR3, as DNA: TGTGCCTCCGCCTCCAGGGGGGCGGGGGATACGCAGTATTTT. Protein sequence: CASASRGAGDTQYF. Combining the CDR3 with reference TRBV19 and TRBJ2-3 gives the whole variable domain DGGITQSPKYLFRKEGQNVTLSCEQNLNHDAMYWYRQDPGQGLRLIYYSQIVNDFQKGDIAEGYSVSREKKESFPLTVTSAQKNPTAFYLCASASRGAGDTQYFGPGTRLTVL.

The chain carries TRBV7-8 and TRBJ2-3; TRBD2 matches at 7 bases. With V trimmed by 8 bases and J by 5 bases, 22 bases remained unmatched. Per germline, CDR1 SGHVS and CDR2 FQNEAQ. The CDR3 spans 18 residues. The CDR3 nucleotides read TGTGCCAGCCACCCTCGGACGGCTAGCGGCCTTGCGGTAGATACGCAGTATTTT. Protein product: CASHPRTASGLAVDTQYF.

CDR3 in amino acids: CASTSSGRGTDTQYF. The DNA of the CDR3 is TGCGCCAGCACTAGTAGCGGGAGGGGCACAGATACGCAGTATTTT. The V and J genes are TRBV10-1 and TRBJ2-3, with 11 bases identical to TRBD2. There are 15 residues in the CDR3. CDR1 WNHNN and CDR2 SYGVQD come from the germline V gene (reference sequence). The V gene end was trimmed by 7 bases and the J gene end by 1 base; junction bases not matched to a gene: 4.

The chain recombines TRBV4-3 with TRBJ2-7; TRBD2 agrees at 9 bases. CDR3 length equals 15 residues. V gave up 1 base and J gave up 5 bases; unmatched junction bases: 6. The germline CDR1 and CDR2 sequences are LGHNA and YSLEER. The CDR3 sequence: CASSQGAGGSHEQYF. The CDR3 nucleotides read TGCGCCAGCAGCCAAGGGGCGGGGGGGTCCCACGAGCAGTACTTC.

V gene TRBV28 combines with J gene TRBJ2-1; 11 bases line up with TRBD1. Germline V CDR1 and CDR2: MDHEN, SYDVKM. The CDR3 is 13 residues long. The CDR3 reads CANRDRGTNEQFF. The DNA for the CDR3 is TGTGCAAACCGGGACAGGGGGACCAATGAGCAGTTCTTC.

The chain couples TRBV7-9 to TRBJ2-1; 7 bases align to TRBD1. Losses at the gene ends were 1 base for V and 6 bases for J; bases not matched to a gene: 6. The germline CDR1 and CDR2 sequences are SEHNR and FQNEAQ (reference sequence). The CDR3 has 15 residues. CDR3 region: CASSLVGQTPNEQFF. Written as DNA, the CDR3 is TGTGCCAGCAGCTTAGTGGGACAGACTCCCAATGAGCAGTTCTTC.

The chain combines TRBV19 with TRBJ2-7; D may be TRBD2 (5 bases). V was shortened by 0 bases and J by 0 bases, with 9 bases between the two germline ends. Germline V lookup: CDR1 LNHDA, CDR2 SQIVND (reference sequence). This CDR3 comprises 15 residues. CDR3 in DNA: TGTGCCAGTAGTATAGACGAGCGGAGCTCCTACGAGCAGTACTTC. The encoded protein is CASSIDERSSYEQYF. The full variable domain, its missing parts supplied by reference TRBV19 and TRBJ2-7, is DGGITQSPKYLFRKEGQNVTLSCEQNLNHDAMYWYRQDPGQGLRLIYYSQIVNDFQKGDIAEGYSVSREKKESFPLTVTSAQKNPTAFYLCASSIDERSSYEQYFGPGTRLTVT.

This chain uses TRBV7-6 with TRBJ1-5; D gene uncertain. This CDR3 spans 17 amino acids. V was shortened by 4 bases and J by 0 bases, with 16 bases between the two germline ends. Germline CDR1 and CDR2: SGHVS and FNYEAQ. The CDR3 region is CASSSGTGVPSNQPQHF. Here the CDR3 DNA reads TGTGCCAGCAGCTCCGGAACCGGGGTTCCTAGCAATCAGCCCCAGCATTTT.

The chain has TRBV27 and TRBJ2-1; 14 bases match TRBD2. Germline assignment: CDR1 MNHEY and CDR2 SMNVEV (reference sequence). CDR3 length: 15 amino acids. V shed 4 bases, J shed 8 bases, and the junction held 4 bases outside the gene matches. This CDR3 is CASSWGLAGAYEQFF. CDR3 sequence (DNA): TGTGCCAGCAGTTGGGGACTAGCGGGAGCATATGAGCAGTTCTTC.

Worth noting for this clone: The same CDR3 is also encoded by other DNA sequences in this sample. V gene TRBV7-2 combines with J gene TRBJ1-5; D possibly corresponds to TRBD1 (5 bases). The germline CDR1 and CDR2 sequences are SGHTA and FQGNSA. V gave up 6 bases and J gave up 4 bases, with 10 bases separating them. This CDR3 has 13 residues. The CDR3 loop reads CASSSQGNQPQHF. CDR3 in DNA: TGTGCCAGCAGTTCTCAGGGAAATCAGCCCCAGCATTTT.